These 28 T cell receptor beta chains were sequenced from one sample in a study of blood T cell repertoires in COVID-19. Sequencing was performed with immunoSEQ multiplex PCR; in TCRdb, only in-frame clones are kept and a portion is missing. The sample contains around 9,800 clones, 65% to 90% of which appear only once. The sequenced material came from peripheral blood. Every receptor here comes from a man in his sixties or seventies with active COVID-19.

The chain employs TRBV2 and TRBJ1-2; no firm D call. Trimming removed 10 bases from V and 2 bases from J, with 8 bases in between. The CDR3 runs 11 residues. CDR1 and CDR2 from the germline V gene are SNHLY and FYNNEI. The CDR3 DNA is TGTGCCAACGGCGGGAACTATGGCTACACCTTC. Protein sequence: CANGGNYGYTF.

This clone was detected once. The chain joins TRBV5-5 to TRBJ1-1; D unclear. V lost 0 bases and J 4 bases, leaving 16 bases between the germline ends. There are 16 residues in the CDR3. Germline CDR1 SGHKS, CDR2 YYEKEE (reference sequence). CDR3 DNA sequence: TGTGCCAGCAGCTTGGCCCCGGCAGGCCGGGGCACTGAAGCTTTCTTT. As protein: CASSLAPAGRGTEAFF. The entire variable domain, with the rest obtained from reference TRBV5-5 and TRBJ1-1, is as follows: DAGVTQSPTHLIKTRGQQVTLRCSPISGHKSVSWYQQVLGQGPQFIFQYYEKEERGRGNFPDRFSARQFPNYSSELNVNALLLGDSALYLCASSLAPAGRGTEAFFGQGTRLTVV.

The chain couples TRBV4-3 to TRBJ2-1, with 9 bases fitting TRBD2. The germline CDR1 and CDR2 sequences are LGHNA and YSLEER. With V trimmed by 1 base and J by 5 bases, 6 bases remained unmatched. The CDR3 covers 16 residues. CDR3 DNA: TGCGCCAGCAGCCAAGTGACTAGCGGAGCTCACAATGAGCAGTTCTTC. It specifies CASSQVTSGAHNEQFF.

V and J are TRBV11-1 and TRBJ2-5; D is ambiguous. Germline CDR1 reads SGHAT; CDR2 reads FQDESV (reference sequence). The CDR3 is 16 amino acids. Trimming stripped 1 base from V and 5 bases from J, with 17 bases between. The CDR3 reads CASSLGAPSVMETQYF. The CDR3 DNA reads as TGTGCCAGCAGCTTAGGCGCACCCTCGGTCATGGAGACCCAGTACTTC.

This chain links TRBV18 with TRBJ2-3; 8 positions agree with TRBD2. J was trimmed by 2 bases and V by 3 bases; bases with no gene match: 4. This CDR3 is 15 amino acids long. Germline assignment: CDR1 KGHSH and CDR2 LQKENI. This CDR3 reads CASSPIGGVTDTQYF. In DNA, the CDR3 is TGTGCCAGCTCACCGATCGGGGGGGTCACAGATACGCAGTATTTT.

A single count supports this clone. The rearrangement joins TRBV3-1 (or the pseudogene TRBV3-2) to TRBJ2-7; 8 bases align to TRBD2. The CDR3 loop spans 12 amino acids. Losses at the gene ends were 8 bases for V and 5 bases for J; bases not matched to a gene: 5. In germline, CDR1 is LGHDT, CDR2 YNNKEL (reference sequence). Here the CDR3 reads CASGTRADEQYF. In DNA form, the CDR3 reads TGTGCCAGCGGGACTAGGGCGGACGAGCAGTACTTC.

This rearrangement joins TRBV2 to TRBJ1-2, with D possibly matching TRBD1 (5 bases). Germline V gene lookup returns CDR1 SNHLY and CDR2 FYNNEI. V was clipped by 9 bases and J by 4 bases, with 15 bases between them. CDR3 size: 13 residues. As DNA, the CDR3 is TGTGCCAGGCAAGGGGCGGTTGTCTATGGCTACACCTTC. Its protein product is CARQGAVVYGYTF.

This clone was picked up a small number of times. The chain is built from TRBV5-8 and TRBJ2-5; 10 bases match TRBD2. Germline V gene data show CDR1 as SGHTS and CDR2 as YDEGEE. V was clipped by 3 bases and J by 5 bases; unmatched bases: 4. The CDR3 has 14 residues. The CDR3 reads CASSSLAGVETQYF. The CDR3, as DNA: TGTGCCAGCAGCTCGCTAGCGGGGGTGGAGACCCAGTACTTC.

The chain joins TRBV9 to TRBJ2-1, with D possibly TRBD1 on 5 matching bases. Germline V gene lookup returns CDR1 SGDLS and CDR2 YYNGEE. Trimming removed 0 bases from V and 1 base from J, with 8 bases in between. The CDR3 contains 15 residues. CDR3 in amino acids: CASSVGQGSYNEQFF. The CDR3, as DNA: TGTGCCAGCAGCGTAGGGCAGGGATCCTACAATGAGCAGTTCTTC.

The chain joins TRBV19 to TRBJ1-5, with 8 bases aligning to TRBD1. The trim removed 3 bases at V and 7 bases at J, leaving 8 bases unmatched. Germline V lookup: CDR1 LNHDA, CDR2 SQIVND (reference sequence). The CDR3 length is 15 residues. CDR3 coding DNA: TGTGCCAGTAGTATCATTTTTGCAGGGGGCCAGCCCCAGCATTTT. It yields the protein CASSIIFAGGQPQHF.

The chain's CDR3 is CAISGGSMGSLHF. In nucleotides, the CDR3 is TGTGCCATCAGTGGAGGGTCGATGGGTTCCCTCCACTTT. This sequence joins TRBV10-3 and TRBJ1-6; D unclear. There are 13 residues in the CDR3. The V gene's germline CDR1 is ENHRY and CDR2 SYGVKD. V gave up 4 bases and J gave up 14 bases, with 15 bases separating them.

DNA of the CDR3: TGTGCCAGTACCAACTGGGGGGGGGCCCAGCAGCCCCAGCATTTT. Encoded protein: CASTNWGGAQQPQHF. The V gene is TRBV19, the J gene TRBJ1-5; D might be TRBD1 (6 bases). The CDR3 covers 15 residues. Germline CDR1 is LNHDA and CDR2 is SQIVND (reference sequence). The V end was cut by 7 bases, the J end by 7 bases, with 20 bases between.

The chain recombines TRBV19 with TRBJ2-3; a weak D match, TRBD2 (5 bases). The CDR3 totals 15 residues. Trimming cost V 6 bases and J 5 bases, with 18 bases left between them. The V gene's germline CDR1 is LNHDA and CDR2 SQIVND (reference sequence). As DNA, the CDR3 is TGTGCCAGTAGGGGGAAGCTAGCAGGAGGAGATACGCAGTATTTT. Translation gives CASRGKLAGGDTQYF.

The chain has TRBV5-6 and TRBJ2-1; D is unresolved. This CDR3 comprises 15 residues. The germline V and J ends were trimmed by 0 bases and 0 bases, with 7 bases remaining between them. Germline CDR1 and CDR2: SGHDT and YYEEEE. CDR3 amino acids: CASSLAGSSYNEQFF. The CDR3 DNA is TGTGCCAGCAGCTTGGCCGGTAGCTCCTACAATGAGCAGTTCTTC.

The chain combines TRBV4-1 with TRBJ1-6, with D uncertain. CDR1 is MGHRA, CDR2 YSYEKL, per germline. Trimming left V 5 bases short and J 7 bases short, with 18 bases between. This CDR3 region has 16 residues. This CDR3 reads CASSLSIGSLNSPLHF. CDR3 nucleotides: TGCGCCAGCAGCTTAAGCATAGGATCACTAAATTCACCCCTCCACTTT.

This chain connects TRBV28 to TRBJ1-2, with 8 bases lining up with TRBD1. This CDR3 spans 12 amino acids. V lost 8 bases and J lost 8; bases outside the gene matches: 7. In germline, CDR1 is MDHEN, CDR2 SYDVKM. The CDR3 coding sequence is TGTGCCAGCGGCAGGGGGCGGCAAGGCTACACCTTC. It encodes CASGRGRQGYTF.

The rearrangement joins TRBV6-6 to TRBJ2-5, with 7 bases fitting TRBD2. Germline V gives CDR1 MNHNY, CDR2 SVGAGI (reference sequence). The ends lost 2 bases at V and 2 bases at J; junction bases unmatched: 8. This CDR3 region has 16 residues. In nucleotides, the CDR3 is TGTGCCAGCAGTTACCGCGGCGGGGGTCCTCAAGAGACCCAGTACTTC. This codes for CASSYRGGGPQETQYF.

The chain joins TRBV3-1 (or the pseudogene TRBV3-2) to TRBJ2-1, with D perhaps matching TRBD2 (5 bases). The CDR3 runs to 17 residues. V lost 3 bases and J lost 3, with 18 bases in between. Germline loops: CDR1 LGHDT, CDR2 YNNKEL (reference sequence). CDR3 DNA: TGTGCCAGCAGCCAGGGTACTAGGCCCGGGGACTACAATGAGCAGTTCTTC. This encodes CASSQGTRPGDYNEQFF.

The chain employs TRBV10-2 and TRBJ2-1, with 8 nucleotides matching TRBD1. The germline V gene encodes CDR1 WSHSY and CDR2 SAAADI. After removal of 5 bases from V and 4 bases from J, the junction contained 7 bases not matched to a gene. CDR3 size: 15 residues. The CDR3, as DNA: TGCGCCAGCAGTCCGCGACAGGGGAGATACAATGAGCAGTTCTTC. It encodes CASSPRQGRYNEQFF.

The genes are TRBV7-2 and TRBJ1-5; 8 bases are a match to TRBD1. The CDR3 is made up of 14 amino acids. CDR1 and CDR2 from the germline V gene are SGHTA and FQGNSA. With V trimmed by 5 bases and J by 2 bases, 2 bases remained unmatched. CDR3: CASSEQGGNQPQHF. In DNA form, the CDR3 reads TGTGCCAGCAGCGAACAGGGGGGCAATCAGCCCCAGCATTTT. Variable domain in full (rest from reference TRBV7-2 and TRBJ1-5): GAGVSQSPSNKVTEKGKDVELRCDPISGHTALYWYRQSLGQGLEFLIYFQGNSAPDKSGLPSDRFSAERTGGSVSTLTIQRTQQEDSAVYLCASSEQGGNQPQHFGDGTRLSIL.

Comment on this clone: The same CDR3 arises from other DNA sequences in this sample as well. The rearrangement uses TRBV5-1 and TRBJ1-5, with D possibly being TRBD1 (5 bases). CDR1 is SGHRS and CDR2 is YFSETQ in the germline V gene. V dropped 4 bases and J dropped 7 bases, with 12 bases sitting between them. This CDR3 is 13 amino acids long. In DNA, the CDR3 is TGCGCCAGCAGCCTCGGGGGGGGGCAGCCCCAGCATTTT. This gives the protein CASSLGGGQPQHF.

This clone came up a few times. This sequence joins TRBV21-1 and TRBJ2-3; the table names TRBD2, a call not compared with the DNA. TRBV21-1 is classified as a pseudogene. The CDR3 has 13 amino acids. The CDR3 here is CASSKPKLDTQYF. In DNA form, the CDR3 reads TGTGCCAGCAGCAAACCCAAACTGGATACGCAGTATTTT.

The chain has TRBV5-6 and TRBJ2-3, with a weak D call TRBD1 (6 bases). Germline lookup yields CDR1 SGHDT and CDR2 YYEEEE. V was shortened by 3 bases and J by 2 bases, with 7 bases between the two germline ends. The CDR3 covers 13 residues. The CDR3 is CASSWGHTDTQYF. As DNA, the CDR3 is TGTGCCAGCAGCTGGGGACACACAGATACGCAGTATTTT.

The rearrangement uses TRBV7-3 and TRBJ2-5; maybe TRBD1 (5 bases). V was cut by 5 bases and J by 1 base, with 8 bases left in between. Germline CDR1 reads SGHTA; CDR2 reads FQGTGA. The CDR3 covers 13 residues. In DNA form, the CDR3 reads TGTGCCAGCAGCAAGGACACCCAAGAGACCCAGTACTTC. It codes for CASSKDTQETQYF.

This clone was detected only once. CDR3 sequence reads: CASSRYRQGQETQYF. The DNA for the CDR3 is TGTGCCAGCAGCCGATACCGACAGGGTCAAGAGACCCAGTACTTC. The chain uses TRBV5-4 and TRBJ2-5, with TRBD1 identical over 7 bases. With V trimmed by 4 bases and J by 2 bases, 8 bases remained unmatched. CDR1 SGHNT and CDR2 YYREEE come from the germline V gene (reference sequence). The CDR3 has 15 amino acids.

The J gene is TRBJ2-3, the V gene TRBV3-1 (or the pseudogene TRBV3-2), with a weak D call TRBD1 (6 bases). Germline-derived CDR1 and CDR2 are LGHDT and YNNKEL (reference sequence). This CDR3 contains 16 residues. V was trimmed by 2 bases and J by 4 bases, leaving 16 bases between them. The CDR3 loop is CASSQLTGSGADTQYF. The CDR3 DNA sequence: TGTGCCAGCAGCCAACTTACAGGGTCCGGGGCAGATACGCAGTATTTT.

The rearrangement uses TRBV7-6 and TRBJ2-2, with TRBD1 matching over 7 bases. This CDR3 spans 16 amino acids. CDR1 is SGHVS, CDR2 FNYEAQ, per germline. V was clipped by 5 bases and J by 0 bases; unmatched bases: 6. DNA of the CDR3: TGTGCCAGCAGCCCCCGACAGGGATCGAACACCGGGGAGCTGTTTTTT. Amino acid sequence: CASSPRQGSNTGELFF. Full variable domain (missing parts from reference TRBV7-6 and TRBJ2-2): GAGVSQSPRYKVTKRGQDVALRCDPISGHVSLYWYRQALGQGPEFLTYFNYEAQQDKSGLPNDRFSAERPEGSISTLTIQRTEQRDSAMYRCASSPRQGSNTGELFFGEGSRLTVL.

This chain links TRBV5-4 with TRBJ1-6; 8 bases agree with TRBD1. The CDR3 is made up of 15 amino acids. The V and J ends lost 4 bases and 9 bases, in that order; junction bases with no gene match: 9. CDR1 and CDR2 from the germline V gene are SGHNT and YYREEE (reference sequence). Here the CDR3 reads CASSTGTGGGSPLHF. As DNA, the CDR3 is TGTGCCAGCAGCACTGGAACAGGGGGAGGTTCACCCCTCCACTTT.